The 6 T cell receptor beta chains listed next were all sequenced from one sample in a study of shared clonotypes between healthy human individuals (dated by TCRdb to 2018 to 2021). Library preparation used the immunoSEQ multiplex PCR assay. TCRdb took over this immuneACCESS table, retaining in-frame rearrangements with V and J assigned. Such tables are incomplete; in checked studies, under half of the missing clones stem from an unresolved V gene, and the remainder is unexplained. A total of around 1.5 million clones appear in this sample, 95% to 99% of them only once. About 0.45% of the sample is in the top ten clones. The sequenced sample was naive CD4+ T cells sorted from blood. The cell subset or site label, read with the paper, signifies: CD45RA+ positively selected. These receptors were collected from a man between 25 and 39 years old in good health.

The chain joins TRBV6-1 to TRBJ1-2; the D is unclear. Germline loops: CDR1 MNHNS, CDR2 SASEGT. The length of the CDR3 is 14 residues. With 4 bases removed from V and 5 bases from J, the gap between germline ends came to 14 bases. The CDR3 here is CASSVGVGRYGYTF. The CDR3 nucleotides are TGTGCCAGCAGTGTAGGTGTGGGAAGGTATGGCTACACCTTC.

The rearrangement links TRBV11-2 to TRBJ2-3; 12 positions agree with TRBD2. CDR1 is SGHAT and CDR2 is FQNNGV in the germline V gene. CDR3 size: 18 residues. V lost 3 bases to trimming and J lost 2 bases; unmatched junction nucleotides: 9. CDR3 residues: CASSFDTGLAGLTDTQYF. CDR3 in DNA: TGTGCCAGCAGCTTCGATACTGGACTAGCGGGACTCACAGATACGCAGTATTTT.

In this sample, this clone turned up once. The rearrangement links TRBV19 to TRBJ2-1; D is ambiguous. Germline V gene data show CDR1 as LNHDA and CDR2 as SQIVND (reference sequence). V lost 3 bases and J 1 base, leaving 10 bases between the germline ends. The CDR3 contains 15 residues. CDR3 sequence: CASSIVPSSYNEQFF. Written as DNA, the CDR3 is TGTGCCAGTAGTATTGTGCCATCTTCCTACAATGAGCAGTTCTTC.

The chain employs TRBV2 and TRBJ2-4; 7 positions agree with TRBD1. The junction had 7 bases not matched to a gene; V was cut back by 5 bases and J by 0 bases. The CDR3 length is 16 residues. The germline CDR1 and CDR2 sequences are SNHLY and FYNNEI. The CDR3 DNA is TGTGCCAGCAGTATGGACAGGTCGCTAGCCAAAAACATTCAGTACTTC. Translated, it gives CASSMDRSLAKNIQYF.

The chain has TRBV23-1 and TRBJ2-7, with D possibly being TRBD1 (6 bases). TRBV23-1 has ORF status, its function being uncertain. Trimming shortened V by 6 bases and J by 2 bases, and 26 bases separated the two germline ends. The CDR3 is 18 residues long. The CDR3 reads CASSPKGNTGHSPYEQYF. The CDR3 DNA follows: TGCGCCAGCAGCCCAAAGGGTAACACGGGACATAGTCCCTACGAGCAGTACTTC.

The chain carries TRBV28 and TRBJ2-7; D may match TRBD1 or TRBD2 (5 bases each). V lost 6 bases to trimming and J lost 2 bases, with 17 bases between them. The CDR3 runs 15 residues. CDR1 is MDHEN, CDR2 SYDVKM, per germline. CDR3 sequence: CASSQLRDGTYEQYF. The CDR3, as DNA: TGTGCCAGCAGCCAACTAAGGGACGGGACCTACGAGCAGTACTTC.